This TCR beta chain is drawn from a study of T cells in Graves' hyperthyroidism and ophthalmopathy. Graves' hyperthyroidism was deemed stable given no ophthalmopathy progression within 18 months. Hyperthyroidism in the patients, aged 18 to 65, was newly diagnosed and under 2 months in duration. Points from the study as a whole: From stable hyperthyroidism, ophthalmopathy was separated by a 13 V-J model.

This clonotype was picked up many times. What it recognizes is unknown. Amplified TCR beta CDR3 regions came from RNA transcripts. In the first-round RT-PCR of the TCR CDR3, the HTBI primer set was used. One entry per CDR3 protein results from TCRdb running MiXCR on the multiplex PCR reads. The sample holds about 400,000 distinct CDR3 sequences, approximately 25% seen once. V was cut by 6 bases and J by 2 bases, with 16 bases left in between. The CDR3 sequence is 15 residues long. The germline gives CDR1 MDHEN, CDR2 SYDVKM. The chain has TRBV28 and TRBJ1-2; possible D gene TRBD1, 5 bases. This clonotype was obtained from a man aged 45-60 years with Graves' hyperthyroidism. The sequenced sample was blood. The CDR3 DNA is TGTGCCAGCAGCCAAAGCGTGGGGCAGAACTATGGCTACACCTTC. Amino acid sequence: CASSQSVGQNYGYTF.